This record concerns one T cell receptor beta chain sequence. This sample was included in a study of technical replicates of blood from several donors. V gave up 5 bases and J gave up 6 bases, with 17 bases separating them. CDR1 SQVTM and CDR2 ANQGSEA come from the germline V gene. This CDR3 is built from 14 residues. Generated by immunoSEQ multiplex PCR, the TCRdb table keeps only in-frame clones and is missing some. The table includes 35,000 to 50,000 clones, around 96% detected once. This sequence originates from a human donor in good health. The chain combines TRBV29-1 with TRBJ2-1; perhaps TRBD2 as D (6 bases). Sequences were obtained from T cells isolated from PBMCs. The DNA for the CDR3 is TGCAGCGTTCCCGGGACTTTCCTTTTCAATGAGCAGTTCTTC. Amino acids: CSVPGTFLFNEQFF.